This T cell receptor (beta chain) came from a study of blood T cell repertoires in COVID-19 (dated by TCRdb to the early 2020s). With regard to the full study: Samples from collaborators originated in the United States, Italy and Spain and spanned both the acute and convalescent phases of COVID-19. The prospective study material was composed of cDNA or gDNA derived from T cells, B-cell-depleted T cells, or PBMCs. The samples were drawn from two sources: the first 160 participants of the ongoing ImmuneRACE study, and 1,254 subjects contributed by 6 global collaborators. HLA class I and class II types, where available, came from metadata supplied by the sample provider rather than from assay-based typing. The repertoires were released in a freely available public database intended as a resource for research on the immune response to SARS-CoV-2. Subjects who had been exposed to COVID-19, were actively infected with it, or had recovered from it provided the deeply sampled blood TCRbeta repertoires that made up the dataset. The sample metadata nearly always contained a de-identified subject ID, COVID-19 status, age in years and sex.

From the cysteine up to the phenylalanine, the CDR3 has a length of 16 residues. The DNA shown is the 48-base CDR3, in frame from base 1. Trimming costs V 4 bases and J 0 bases, and their ends lie 13 bases apart. The germline V gene encodes CDR1 MRHNA and CDR2 SNTAGT. Whole blood was collected in K2EDTA tubes by collaborating institutions according to the institutions' own protocols. Collaborator samples were shipped for TCRbeta analysis as frozen whole blood, isolated PBMCs, or DNA extracted from either sample type. What the authors observed across the whole study: Clinical and demographic metadata were provided uncurated, with the amount varying by source and participant.

The immunoSEQ Assay, a bias-controlled multiplex PCR, was used to amplify TCRbeta CDR3 regions from genomic DNA. The study's own analysis went as follows. The number of nucleated cells in each sample was estimated from the amplification of reference gene primers within the assay. To quantify the absolute abundance of each unique TCRbeta CDR3 rearrangement, sequence reads were collapsed and filtered. For each sample, productive Simpson clonality was calculated as the square root of Simpson's diversity index across productive rearrangements. TCRdb provides this immuneACCESS table in a form limited to in-frame rearrangements. Some clones are lacking; in checked studies, under half of them reflect an unresolved V gene, and why the rest are absent is not known. That table is the source of V, J and clone size, and D and trimming were worked out from the DNA. This sample holds 130,000 to 150,000 clones; roughly nine tenths were observed only once. In total, the top ten clones hold around 2.9% of the sample.

The sample holds one count of this clone. The antigen it binds to is not known. Base qualities were left out, and no much larger clone turns up one base away. The rearranged chain carries TRBV6-4 and TRBJ2-1; tentative D gene TRBD1, with 6 bases matching. Sequencing input: peripheral blood. The source is a woman aged 60 to 75 with active COVID-19. The DNA sequence is as follows: TGTGCCAGCAGTGCCCAGGGGCTTAGCTCCTACAATGAGCAGTTCTTC. The translation is CASSAQGLSSYNEQFF.